What follows are 30 T cell receptor beta chains derived from one specimen sequenced in a study of cytomegalovirus exposure and HLA in healthy donors (dated by TCRdb to about 2017). Library construction relied on the immunoSEQ multiplex PCR assay. A mixture of 60 forward primers for TCR Vbeta segments and 13 reverse primers for TCR Jbeta segments was used in the multiplex PCR. TCRdb holds this immuneACCESS table with in-frame rearrangements only. Some clones are missing; in checked studies, unresolved V genes explain under half, and the rest has no known cause. The sample table holds some 200,000 clones, of which roughly 83% were seen once. The ten largest account for about 2% of the sample. Sequencing used PBMCs. The receptors were sampled from a woman in her forties or fifties in good health and CMV-seronegative.

V and J are TRBV4-2 and TRBJ2-3, with 8 bases identical to TRBD2. This CDR3 is 17 amino acids long. The V gene end was trimmed by 0 bases and the J gene end by 2 bases; junction bases not matched to a gene: 7. Per germline, CDR1 LGHNA and CDR2 YNFKEQ. Written as DNA, the CDR3 is TGTGCCAGCAGCCAAGAGGTTACTAGCGGCCTCACAGATACGCAGTATTTT. Amino acid sequence: CASSQEVTSGLTDTQYF.

Comment on this clone: Within the sample, other DNA sequences also encode this same CDR3. The V call is TRBV6-5, the J call TRBJ1-6; no reliable D call. The CDR3 has 14 amino acids. Trimming took 3 bases from V and 7 from J, leaving 10 bases between them. CDR1 and CDR2 from the germline V gene are MNHEY and SVGAGI. CDR3 nucleotides: TGTGCCAGCAGTTATCGGGTTCTGAATTCACCCCTCCACTTT. Protein: CASSYRVLNSPLHF.

The rearrangement uses TRBV5-4 and TRBJ2-1; 10 positions agree with TRBD2. Germline V CDR1 and CDR2: SGHNT, YYREEE (reference sequence). V was clipped by 0 bases and J by 5 bases; unmatched bases: 14. The length of the CDR3 is 19 residues. The DNA for the CDR3 is TGTGCCAGCAGCTTGGCCTTTTTAAGCGGGAGGGTTAAGAACAATGAGCAGTTCTTC. Protein: CASSLAFLSGRVKNNEQFF.

V is TRBV28 and J is TRBJ2-7; 11 bases agree with TRBD1. V lost 9 bases to trimming and J lost 6 bases; unmatched junction nucleotides: 4. CDR3 size: 12 residues. CDR1 MDHEN and CDR2 SYDVKM come from the germline V gene. The CDR3 reads CASAGTGGEQYF. CDR3 sequence (DNA): TGTGCCAGTGCCGGGACAGGGGGCGAGCAGTACTTC.

For this clone: This sample includes further DNA sequences coding for the same CDR3. The CDR3 sequence is CAWSVGTGPYEQYF. The CDR3, as DNA: TGTGCCTGGAGTGTTGGGACAGGGCCCTACGAGCAGTACTTC. V is TRBV30 and J is TRBJ2-7, with 9 bases matching TRBD1. Looked up from germline, CDR1 is GTSNPN and CDR2 is SVGIG (reference sequence). Trimming at V came to 0 bases and at J to 2 bases, leaving 2 bases not matched to a gene. The CDR3 is made up of 14 amino acids.

The J gene is TRBJ2-7, the V gene TRBV29-1, with D possibly TRBD1 on 6 matching bases. The CDR3 runs to 12 residues. V lost 6 bases and J lost 3, with 12 bases in between. Germline CDR1 reads SQVTM; CDR2 reads ANQGSEA. The CDR3 region is CSVTRGFYEQYF. In DNA form, the CDR3 reads TGCAGCGTCACAAGGGGGTTCTACGAGCAGTACTTC.

This chain connects TRBV5-5 to TRBJ1-4; TRBD1 matches at 7 bases. V gave up 4 bases and J gave up 4 bases; unmatched junction bases: 10. The CDR3 extends over 16 amino acids. Germline values: CDR1 SGHKS, CDR2 YYEKEE (reference sequence). The CDR3 region is CASSPPGQGVNEKLFF. The CDR3 bases are TGTGCCAGCAGCCCCCCGGGGCAGGGGGTTAATGAAAAACTGTTTTTT.

This chain links TRBV6-4 with TRBJ1-2; the match to TRBD1 covers 7 bases. In germline, CDR1 is MRHNA, CDR2 SNTAGT. V lost 4 bases, J lost 4 bases, and 15 bases stayed unmatched. CDR3 length: 17 residues. The CDR3 loop is CASSVDETGFCGYGYTF. CDR3 in DNA: TGTGCCAGCAGTGTAGATGAGACAGGGTTTTGCGGCTATGGCTACACCTTC.

This clone was seen a single time. This chain uses TRBV11-3 with TRBJ2-3, with TRBD2 matching 8 bases. This CDR3 contains 15 residues. Trimming removed 4 bases from V and 7 bases from J; junction bases left unmatched: 10. CDR1 is SGHNT, CDR2 YENEEA, per germline. Here the CDR3 reads CASSYMSGGLYTQYF. CDR3 DNA sequence: TGTGCCAGCAGCTATATGAGCGGGGGTTTATATACGCAGTATTTT.

The chain uses TRBV19 and TRBJ1-3, with TRBD1 matching 7 bases. The germline CDR1 and CDR2 sequences are LNHDA and SQIVND (reference sequence). This CDR3 region has 15 residues. The J segment lost 5 bases and the V segment lost 7 bases, leaving 11 bases of the junction unmatched. CDR3 in amino acids: CASTITGDKRNTIYF. CDR3 nucleotides: TGTGCCAGTACCATTACAGGGGACAAGAGAAACACCATATATTTT.

V and J are TRBV5-4 and TRBJ2-7, with TRBD1 matching 7 bases. After removal of 3 bases from V and 5 bases from J, the junction contained 11 bases not matched to a gene. The length of the CDR3 is 15 residues. The germline CDR1 and CDR2 sequences are SGHNT and YYREEE (reference sequence). CDR3 protein: CASSSYETGRHEQYF. In DNA, the CDR3 is TGTGCCAGCAGCTCTTATGAGACAGGGCGCCACGAGCAGTACTTC.

The chain uses TRBV5-8 and TRBJ2-7; 7 bases match TRBD2. This CDR3 is built from 14 residues. Trimming removed 7 bases from V and 3 bases from J; junction bases left unmatched: 10. CDR1 is SGHTS, CDR2 YDEGEE, per germline. The CDR3 loop reads CASFMGEGLYEQYF. The CDR3 DNA follows: TGTGCCAGCTTTATGGGGGAGGGCCTCTACGAGCAGTACTTC.

The CDR3, as DNA: TGCGCCAGCAGCTTGGTCAGGGGCGCTGGAGATACTGAAGCTTTCTTT. Residues: CASSLVRGAGDTEAFF. The chain combines TRBV5-1 with TRBJ1-1; tentatively, D is TRBD1 (6 bases). This CDR3 has 16 amino acids. The V gene's germline CDR1 is SGHRS and CDR2 YFSETQ. V shed 0 bases and J shed 5 bases, with 17 bases lying between them. Full variable domain (remainder filled in from reference TRBV5-1 and TRBJ1-1): KAGVTQTPRYLIKTRGQQVTLSCSPISGHRSVSWYQQTPGQGLQFLFEYFSETQRNKGNFPGRFSGRQFSNSRSEMNVSTLELGDSALYLCASSLVRGAGDTEAFFGQGTRLTVV.

This sequence joins TRBV19 and TRBJ2-7; 9 bases match TRBD2. V shed 1 base, J shed 3 bases, and the junction held 4 bases outside the gene matches. This CDR3 contains 15 residues. Germline CDR1 is LNHDA and CDR2 is SQIVND (reference sequence). The CDR3 protein is CASSIGPAGGYEQYF. The CDR3 nucleotides read TGTGCCAGTAGTATAGGCCCAGCGGGAGGCTACGAGCAGTACTTC.

There are a few counts of this clone. CDR3 region: CASSLSKTGKDTEAFF. The CDR3 nucleotides read TGCGCCAGCAGCTTGTCGAAAACAGGGAAAGACACTGAAGCTTTCTTT. V is TRBV5-1 and J is TRBJ1-1; TRBD1 might be the D (6 bases). Trimming pared 1 base from V and 3 bases from J, leaving 16 bases between. The CDR3 contains 16 residues. Germline lookup yields CDR1 SGHRS and CDR2 YFSETQ. The variable domain in full, completed from reference TRBV5-1 and TRBJ1-1, reads KAGVTQTPRYLIKTRGQQVTLSCSPISGHRSVSWYQQTPGQGLQFLFEYFSETQRNKGNFPGRFSGRQFSNSRSEMNVSTLELGDSALYLCASSLSKTGKDTEAFFGQGTRLTVV.

The chain employs TRBV28 and TRBJ2-4, with 12 bases matching TRBD2. CDR1 and CDR2 (germline): MDHEN, SYDVKM. Trimming removed 5 bases from V and 6 bases from J; junction bases left unmatched: 8. CDR3 length: 16 residues. CDR3 in amino acids: CASSAPTSGSGNIQYF. CDR3 DNA sequence: TGTGCCAGCAGTGCCCCGACTAGCGGGAGTGGAAACATTCAGTACTTC.

This clone has only one observation. This sequence joins TRBV14 and TRBJ2-1; 7 nucleotides agree with TRBD1. J gave up 0 bases and V 7 bases, and 6 bases lay outside the gene matches. Per the germline V gene, CDR1 is SGHDN and CDR2 is FVKESK. This CDR3 spans 15 amino acids. CDR3 sequence reads: CASTLRDSSYNEQFF. The DNA of the CDR3 is TGTGCCAGCACTCTCAGGGACAGCTCCTACAATGAGCAGTTCTTC.

J is TRBJ2-7 and V is TRBV9, with a tentative D call TRBD2 (6 bases). Trimming pared 2 bases from V and 2 bases from J, leaving 20 bases between. This CDR3 has 17 amino acids. Germline CDR1 reads SGDLS; CDR2 reads YYNGEE. CDR3 residues: CASSVGLSGEAPYEQYF. CDR3 DNA: TGTGCCAGCAGCGTTGGCCTATCGGGGGAAGCCCCCTACGAGCAGTACTTC.

This sequence joins TRBV11-3 and TRBJ2-1; 11 bases fit TRBD2. With V trimmed by 4 bases and J by 6 bases, 8 bases remained unmatched. CDR3 length: 16 amino acids. Germline CDR1 is SGHNT and CDR2 is YENEEA. CDR3 in amino acids: CASSSSSGRALNEQFF. The CDR3 region has the DNA TGTGCCAGCAGCTCTAGTAGCGGGAGGGCCCTCAATGAGCAGTTCTTC.

V usage is TRBV4-3 and J usage is TRBJ2-7; 8 bases line up with TRBD2. The CDR3 is made up of 18 amino acids. The junction had 11 bases not matched to a gene; V was cut back by 1 base and J by 0 bases. Germline loops: CDR1 LGHNA, CDR2 YSLEER. The CDR3 is CASSQGGSRGRFSYEQYF. CDR3 DNA: TGCGCCAGCAGCCAAGGGGGGTCTCGCGGGAGGTTCTCCTACGAGCAGTACTTC.

V usage is TRBV7-9 and J usage is TRBJ1-1, with 8 nucleotides matching TRBD1. V dropped 8 bases and J dropped 5; count of bases not matched to a gene: 13. This CDR3 comprises 15 residues. Germline V gene lookup returns CDR1 SEHNR and CDR2 FQNEAQ (reference sequence). In DNA form, the CDR3 reads TGTGCCAGCGGTCGGACAGGGCCGAGGAGAACTGAAGCTTTCTTT. Its translation is CASGRTGPRRTEAFF.

The chain recombines TRBV5-1 with TRBJ2-5, with D maybe TRBD1 (5 bases). The CDR3 has 11 amino acids. V lost 7 bases, J lost 3 bases, and 7 bases lay in between. Germline V lookup: CDR1 SGHRS, CDR2 YFSETQ. This chain's CDR3 is CASGREETQYF. The CDR3 bases are TGCGCCAGCGGCAGGGAAGAGACCCAGTACTTC.

The chain carries TRBV11-2 and TRBJ2-5; 9 bases match TRBD2. The CDR3 has 16 residues. Per the germline V gene, CDR1 is SGHAT and CDR2 is FQNNGV. Unmatched junction bases numbered 12, after V lost 5 bases and J lost 5 bases. Written as DNA, the CDR3 is TGTGCCAGCAGCCCAGGGACGCGGGAGGGCACGGAGACCCAGTACTTC. Its protein product is CASSPGTREGTETQYF. Together with reference TRBV11-2 and TRBJ2-5, the CDR3 gives the full variable domain: EAGVAQSPRYKIIEKRQSVAFWCNPISGHATLYWYQQILGQGPKLLIQFQNNGVVDDSQLPKDRFSAERLKGVDSTLKIQPAKLEDSAVYLCASSPGTREGTETQYFGPGTRLLVL.

The chain joins TRBV4-1 to TRBJ1-3; D is ambiguous. Trimming removed 3 bases from V and 0 bases from J, with 12 bases in between. Germline CDR1 MGHRA, CDR2 YSYEKL. CDR3 length: 16 amino acids. Here the CDR3 reads CASSQDDGSSGNTIYF. In DNA form, the CDR3 reads TGCGCCAGCAGCCAGGATGACGGGAGCTCTGGAAACACCATATATTTT.

J is TRBJ1-1 and V is TRBV7-2; 7 bases align to TRBD1. CDR1 is SGHTA, CDR2 FQGNSA, per germline. This CDR3 has 15 amino acids. The ends lost 5 bases at V and 1 base at J; junction bases unmatched: 7. The CDR3: CASSLTGQTNTEAFF. In nucleotides, the CDR3 is TGTGCCAGCAGCCTAACGGGACAGACGAACACTGAAGCTTTCTTT. The complete variable domain, with remaining parts taken from reference TRBV7-2 and TRBJ1-1, reads GAGVSQSPSNKVTEKGKDVELRCDPISGHTALYWYRQSLGQGLEFLIYFQGNSAPDKSGLPSDRFSAERTGGSVSTLTIQRTQQEDSAVYLCASSLTGQTNTEAFFGQGTRLTVV.

This sequence joins TRBV4-3 and TRBJ1-5; D possibly corresponds to TRBD1 (5 bases). The CDR3 loop spans 15 amino acids. The germline V and J ends were trimmed by 0 bases and 4 bases, with 10 bases remaining between them. CDR1 LGHNA and CDR2 YSLEER come from the germline V gene. The CDR3 DNA sequence: TGCGCCAGCAGCCAAGATCAGGGTCCGAATCAGCCCCAGCATTTT. It yields the protein CASSQDQGPNQPQHF.

This rearrangement joins TRBV19 to TRBJ2-2; D possibly corresponds to TRBD2 (5 bases). The V gene's germline CDR1 is LNHDA and CDR2 SQIVND (reference sequence). V shed 6 bases and J shed 2 bases, with 13 bases lying between them. The CDR3 is 15 residues long. CDR3: CASSPGGSNTGELFF. For the CDR3, the DNA is TGTGCCAGTAGCCCGGGCGGGTCCAACACCGGGGAGCTGTTTTTT.

This chain uses TRBV19 with TRBJ1-4; no reliable D call. Germline CDR1 and CDR2: LNHDA and SQIVND (reference sequence). CDR3 length: 13 residues. V was trimmed by 8 bases and J by 0 bases, leaving 7 bases between them. The CDR3 sequence: CASSGPTNEKLFF. CDR3 nucleotides: TGTGCCAGTTCGGGTCCAACTAATGAAAAACTGTTTTTT. The variable domain in full, completed from reference TRBV19 and TRBJ1-4, reads DGGITQSPKYLFRKEGQNVTLSCEQNLNHDAMYWYRQDPGQGLRLIYYSQIVNDFQKGDIAEGYSVSREKKESFPLTVTSAQKNPTAFYLCASSGPTNEKLFFGSGTQLSVL.

The V gene is TRBV18, the J gene TRBJ2-2; maybe TRBD1 (5 bases). Trimming shortened V by 2 bases and J by 0 bases, and 10 bases separated the two germline ends. There are 16 residues in the CDR3. From germline, CDR1 is KGHSH and CDR2 LQKENI. CDR3 amino acids: CASSPGAGPNTGELFF. The CDR3 region has the DNA TGTGCCAGCTCACCAGGGGCAGGGCCGAACACCGGGGAGCTGTTTTTT.

The V gene is TRBV6-5, the J gene TRBJ2-7; maybe TRBD1 (6 bases). The CDR3 has 14 amino acids. Germline lookup yields CDR1 MNHEY and CDR2 SVGAGI. With 6 bases removed from V and 2 bases from J, the gap between germline ends came to 14 bases. In DNA, the CDR3 is TGTGCCAGCAGCCGCGGACAGAACGCCTACGAGCAGTACTTC. Its protein is CASSRGQNAYEQYF.